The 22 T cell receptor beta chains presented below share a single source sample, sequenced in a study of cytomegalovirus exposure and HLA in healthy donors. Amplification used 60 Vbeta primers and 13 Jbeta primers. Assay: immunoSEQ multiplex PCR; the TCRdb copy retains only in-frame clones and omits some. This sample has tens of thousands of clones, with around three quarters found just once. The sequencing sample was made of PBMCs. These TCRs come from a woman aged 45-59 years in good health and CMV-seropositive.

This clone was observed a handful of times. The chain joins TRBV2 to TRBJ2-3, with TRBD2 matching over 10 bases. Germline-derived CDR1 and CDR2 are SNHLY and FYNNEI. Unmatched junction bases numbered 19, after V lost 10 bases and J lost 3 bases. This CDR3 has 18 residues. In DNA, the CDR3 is TGTGCCATCACCCCAACAGTGAGCGGGGGGGAACCGACAGATACGCAGTATTTT. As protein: CAITPTVSGGEPTDTQYF.

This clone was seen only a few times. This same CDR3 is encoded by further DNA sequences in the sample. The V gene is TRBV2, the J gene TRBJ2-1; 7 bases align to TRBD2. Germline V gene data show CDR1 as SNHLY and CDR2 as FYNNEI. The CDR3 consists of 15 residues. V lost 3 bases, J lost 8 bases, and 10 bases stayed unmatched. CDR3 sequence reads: CASSDGLAVGDEQFF. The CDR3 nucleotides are TGTGCCAGCAGTGATGGTCTAGCGGTCGGCGATGAGCAGTTCTTC.

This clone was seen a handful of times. For the CDR3, the DNA is TGTGCCAGCAGCTCCGGGACTTCCGGTCGGGAGCAGTTCTTC. Translated, it gives CASSSGTSGREQFF. The chain recombines TRBV7-3 with TRBJ2-1, with a tentative D call TRBD2 (6 bases). The V gene lost 4 bases and the J gene lost 10 bases, with 17 bases spanning the gap. The CDR3 totals 14 residues. Germline-derived CDR1 and CDR2 are SGHTA and FQGTGA.

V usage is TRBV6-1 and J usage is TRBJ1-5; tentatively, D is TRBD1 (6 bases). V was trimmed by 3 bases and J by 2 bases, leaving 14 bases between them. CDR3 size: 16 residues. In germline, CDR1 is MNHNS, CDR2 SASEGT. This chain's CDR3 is CASSDNRARGNQPQHF. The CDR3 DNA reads TGTGCCAGCAGTGATAACAGGGCGAGGGGCAATCAGCCCCAGCATTTT.

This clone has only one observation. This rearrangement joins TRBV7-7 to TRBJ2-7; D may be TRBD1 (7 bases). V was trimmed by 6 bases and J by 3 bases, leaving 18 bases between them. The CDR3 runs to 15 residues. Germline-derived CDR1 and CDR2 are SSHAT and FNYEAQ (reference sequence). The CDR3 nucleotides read TGTGCCAGCAGTCAAGGCCAGGGGGGAGGCTACGAGCAGTACTTC. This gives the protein CASSQGQGGGYEQYF.

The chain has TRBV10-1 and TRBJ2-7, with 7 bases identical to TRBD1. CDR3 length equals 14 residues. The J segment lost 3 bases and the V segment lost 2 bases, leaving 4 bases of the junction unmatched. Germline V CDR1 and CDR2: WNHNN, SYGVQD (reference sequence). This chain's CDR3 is CASSEGTALYEQYF. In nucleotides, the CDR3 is TGCGCCAGCAGTGAGGGGACAGCTCTCTACGAGCAGTACTTC.

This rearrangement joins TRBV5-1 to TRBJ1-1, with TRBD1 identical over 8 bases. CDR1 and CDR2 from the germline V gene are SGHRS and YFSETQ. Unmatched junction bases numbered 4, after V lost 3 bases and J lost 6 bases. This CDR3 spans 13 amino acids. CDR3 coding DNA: TGCGCCAGCAGCTCGGACAGGGCCCCTGAAGCTTTCTTT. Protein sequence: CASSSDRAPEAFF.

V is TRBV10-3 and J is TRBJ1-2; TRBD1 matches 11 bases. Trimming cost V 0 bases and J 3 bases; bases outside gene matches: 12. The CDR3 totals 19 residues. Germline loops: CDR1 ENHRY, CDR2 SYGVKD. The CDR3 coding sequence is TGTGCCATCAGTGAGTCCATAGGACAGGGGGCCGCCGGCTACTATGGCTACACCTTC. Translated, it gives CAISESIGQGAAGYYGYTF.

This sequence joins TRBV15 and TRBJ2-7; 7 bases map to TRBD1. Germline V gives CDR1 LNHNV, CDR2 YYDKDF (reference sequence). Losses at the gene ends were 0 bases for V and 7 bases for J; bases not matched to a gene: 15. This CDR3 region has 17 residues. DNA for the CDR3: TGTGCCACCAGCAGAGATCATCCGAGGGGGCGAGATCTGGAGCAGTACTTC. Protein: CATSRDHPRGRDLEQYF.

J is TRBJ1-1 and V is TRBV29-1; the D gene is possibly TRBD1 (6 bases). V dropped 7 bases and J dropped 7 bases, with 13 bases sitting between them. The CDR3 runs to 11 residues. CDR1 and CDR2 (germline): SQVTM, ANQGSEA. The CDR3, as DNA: TGCAGCGCCACAGGGATTAATGAAGCTTTCTTT. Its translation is CSATGINEAFF. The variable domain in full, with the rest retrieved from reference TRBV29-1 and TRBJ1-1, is SAVISQKPSRDICQRGTSLTIQCQVDSQVTMMFWYRQQPGQSLTLIATANQGSEATYESGFVIDKFPISRPNLTFSTLTVSNMSPEDSSIYLCSATGINEAFFGQGTRLTVV.

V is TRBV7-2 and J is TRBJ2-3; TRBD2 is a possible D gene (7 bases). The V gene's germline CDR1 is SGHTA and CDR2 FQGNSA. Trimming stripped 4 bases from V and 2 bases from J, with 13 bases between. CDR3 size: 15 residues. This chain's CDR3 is CASSSYRGATDTQYF. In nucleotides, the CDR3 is TGTGCCAGCAGCTCATATCGGGGGGCCACAGATACGCAGTATTTT.

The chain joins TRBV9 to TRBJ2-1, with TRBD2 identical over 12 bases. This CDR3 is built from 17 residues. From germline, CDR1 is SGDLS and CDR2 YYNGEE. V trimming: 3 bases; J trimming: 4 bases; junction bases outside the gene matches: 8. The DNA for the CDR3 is TGTGCCAGCAGCGCGGACACTAGCGGGGGGAAATACAATGAGCAGTTCTTC. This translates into CASSADTSGGKYNEQFF.

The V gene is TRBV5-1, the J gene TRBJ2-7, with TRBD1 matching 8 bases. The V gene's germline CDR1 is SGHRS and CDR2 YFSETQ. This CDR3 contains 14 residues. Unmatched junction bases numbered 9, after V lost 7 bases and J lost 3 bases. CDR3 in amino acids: CASALDRVFYEQYF. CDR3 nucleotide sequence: TGCGCCAGCGCGTTGGACAGGGTGTTCTACGAGCAGTACTTC.

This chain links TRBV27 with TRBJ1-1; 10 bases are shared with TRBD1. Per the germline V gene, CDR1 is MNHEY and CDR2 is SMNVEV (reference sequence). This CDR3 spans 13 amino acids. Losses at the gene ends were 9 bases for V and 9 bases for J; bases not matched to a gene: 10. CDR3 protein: CASRTGGVPQAFF. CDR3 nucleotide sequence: TGTGCCAGTAGGACAGGGGGGGTTCCTCAAGCTTTCTTT.

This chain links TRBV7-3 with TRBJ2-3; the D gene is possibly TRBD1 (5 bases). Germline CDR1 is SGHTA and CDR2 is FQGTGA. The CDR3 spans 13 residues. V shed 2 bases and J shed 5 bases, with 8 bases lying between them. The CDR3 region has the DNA TGTGCCAGCAGCTTAGGGGCTGGAGATACGCAGTATTTT. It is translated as CASSLGAGDTQYF.

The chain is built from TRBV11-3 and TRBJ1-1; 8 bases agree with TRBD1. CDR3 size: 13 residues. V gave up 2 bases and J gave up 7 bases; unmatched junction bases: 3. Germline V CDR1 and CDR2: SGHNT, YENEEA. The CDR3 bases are TGTGCCAGCAGCTTAATGACAGGGGTTGAAGCTTTCTTT. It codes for CASSLMTGVEAFF. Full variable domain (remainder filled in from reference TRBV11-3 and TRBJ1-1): EAGVVQSPRYKIIEKKQPVAFWCNPISGHNTLYWYLQNLGQGPELLIRYENEEAVDDSQLPKDRFSAERLKGVDSTLKIQPAELGDSAVYLCASSLMTGVEAFFGQGTRLTVV.

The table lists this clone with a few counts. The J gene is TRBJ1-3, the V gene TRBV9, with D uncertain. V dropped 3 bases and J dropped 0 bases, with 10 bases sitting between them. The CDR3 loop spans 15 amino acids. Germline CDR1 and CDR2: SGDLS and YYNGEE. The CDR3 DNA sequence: TGTGCCAGCAGCGCTCGACACTTCTCTGGAAACACCATATATTTT. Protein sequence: CASSARHFSGNTIYF.

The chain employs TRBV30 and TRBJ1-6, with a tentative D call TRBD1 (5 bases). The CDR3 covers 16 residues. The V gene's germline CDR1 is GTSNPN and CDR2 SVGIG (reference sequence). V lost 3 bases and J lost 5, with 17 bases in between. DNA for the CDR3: TGTGCCTGGAGCCTAGGTGGGGGACTGAATAATTCACCCCTCCACTTT. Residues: CAWSLGGGLNNSPLHF.

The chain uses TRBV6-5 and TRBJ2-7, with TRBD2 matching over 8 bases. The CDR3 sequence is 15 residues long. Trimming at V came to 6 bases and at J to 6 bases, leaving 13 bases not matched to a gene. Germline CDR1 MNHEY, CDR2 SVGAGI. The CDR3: CASSRTSGGTGEQYF. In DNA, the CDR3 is TGTGCCAGCAGCCGCACTAGCGGAGGGACCGGCGAGCAGTACTTC.

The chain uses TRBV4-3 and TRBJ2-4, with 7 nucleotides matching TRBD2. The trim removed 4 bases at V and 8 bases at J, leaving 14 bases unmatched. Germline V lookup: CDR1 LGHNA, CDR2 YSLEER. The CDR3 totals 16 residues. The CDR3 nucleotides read TGCGCCAGCAGCCTAACCCGCACTGGGAGGGGTGACATTCAGTACTTC. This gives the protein CASSLTRTGRGDIQYF.

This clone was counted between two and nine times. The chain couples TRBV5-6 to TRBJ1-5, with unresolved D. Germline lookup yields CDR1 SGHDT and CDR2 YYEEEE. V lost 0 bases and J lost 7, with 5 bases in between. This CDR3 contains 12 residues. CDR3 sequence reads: CASSLGQQPQHF. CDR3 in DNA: TGTGCCAGCAGCTTGGGGCAGCAGCCCCAGCATTTT.

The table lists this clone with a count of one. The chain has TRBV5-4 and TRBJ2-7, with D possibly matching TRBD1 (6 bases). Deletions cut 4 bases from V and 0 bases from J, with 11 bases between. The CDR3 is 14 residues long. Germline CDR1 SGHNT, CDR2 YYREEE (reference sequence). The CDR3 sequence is CASSTGTPSYEQYF. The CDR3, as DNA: TGTGCCAGCAGCACCGGGACACCCTCCTACGAGCAGTACTTC.